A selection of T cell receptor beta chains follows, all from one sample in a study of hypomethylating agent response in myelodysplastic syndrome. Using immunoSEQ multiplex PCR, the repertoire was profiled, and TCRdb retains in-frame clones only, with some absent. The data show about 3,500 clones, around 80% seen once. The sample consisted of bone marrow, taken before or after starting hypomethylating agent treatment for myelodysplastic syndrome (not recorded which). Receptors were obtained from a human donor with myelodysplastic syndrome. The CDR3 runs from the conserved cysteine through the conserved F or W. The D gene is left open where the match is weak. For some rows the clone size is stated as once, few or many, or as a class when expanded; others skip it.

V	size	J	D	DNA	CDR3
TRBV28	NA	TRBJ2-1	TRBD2	TGTGCCAGCAGTTCCCCTTTGGGACTAGCGGACGCTGATGAGCAGTTCTTC	CASSSPLGLADADEQFF
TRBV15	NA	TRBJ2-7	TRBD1	TGTGCCACCAGCAGGGGTGGGGGACAGGGGATCTACGAGCAGTACTTC	CATSRGGGQGIYEQYF
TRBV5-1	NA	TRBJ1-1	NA	TGCGCCAGCAGCTCGGGACCCCCGAACACTGAAGCTTTCTTT	CASSSGPPNTEAFF
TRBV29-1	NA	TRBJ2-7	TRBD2	TGCAGCGTTGAGGGGGAGGGAGTCGACGAGCAGTACTTC	CSVEGEGVDEQYF
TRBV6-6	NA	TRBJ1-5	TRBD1	TGTGCCAGCAGTTCGGACAGGGCCGGCAATCAGCCCCAGCATTTT	CASSSDRAGNQPQHF
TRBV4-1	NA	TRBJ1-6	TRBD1	TGCGCCAGCAGCCAAGTCGGACAGGGAGCGGATTCACCCCTCCACTTT	CASSQVGQGADSPLHF
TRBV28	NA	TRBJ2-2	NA	TGTGCCAGCAAACGGGGTGGCACCGGGGAGCTGTTTTTT	CASKRGGTGELFF
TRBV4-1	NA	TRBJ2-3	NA	TGCGCCAGCAGGCGTATAGGTACGCAGTATTTT	CASRRIGTQYF
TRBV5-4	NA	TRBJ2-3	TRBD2	TGTGCCAGCAGCCAGGGACTAGCGGGGGGCCAGGGAGATACGCAGTATTTT	CASSQGLAGGQGDTQYF
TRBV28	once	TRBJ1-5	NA	TGTGCCAGCACCCCTGGGGGCAGGGGTGGACAGCCCCAGCATTTT	CASTPGGRGGQPQHF
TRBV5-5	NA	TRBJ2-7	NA	TGTGCCAGCAGCCTCGCAAGCCCTCCCAACTACGAGCAGTACTTC	CASSLASPPNYEQYF
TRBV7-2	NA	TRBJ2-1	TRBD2	TGTGCCAGCAGCGAACTGACTAGCGGGGCTGGGGATGAGCAGTTCTTC	CASSELTSGAGDEQFF
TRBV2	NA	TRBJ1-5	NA	TGTGCCAGCAGTGAACCCTCCGGGAGCCGAGAGAAGCCCCAGCATTTT	CASSEPSGSREKPQHF
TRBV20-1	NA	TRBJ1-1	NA	TGCAGTGCAAACAAGAACACTGAAGCTTTCTTT	CSANKNTEAFF
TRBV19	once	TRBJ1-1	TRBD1	TGTGCCAGTAGTATGACAGGGGGCGGCACTGAAGCTTTCTTT	CASSMTGGGTEAFF
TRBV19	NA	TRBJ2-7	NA	TGTGCCAGTAGTATAACCCATCAGGGTTACGAGCAGTACTTC	CASSITHQGYEQYF
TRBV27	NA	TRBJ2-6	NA	TGTGCCAGCATGGGATTTTGGTCCGGGGCCAACGTCCTGACTTTC	CASMGFWSGANVLTF
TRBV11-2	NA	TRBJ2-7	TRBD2	TGTGCCAGCAGCTTAGGGACTAGCGGGACCGAGCAGTACTTC	CASSLGTSGTEQYF
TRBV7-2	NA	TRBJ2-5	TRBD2	TGTGCCAGCAGCTTAGGCGGGAGTACCCAGTACTTC	CASSLGGSTQYF
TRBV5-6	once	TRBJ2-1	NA	TGTGCCAGCAGCCCGGCGGACAGCTACAATGAGCAGTTCTTC	CASSPADSYNEQFF
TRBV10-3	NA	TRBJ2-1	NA	TGTGCCTCCCTGTTTGGGGGGAATTCAAATGAGCAGTTCTTC	CASLFGGNSNEQFF
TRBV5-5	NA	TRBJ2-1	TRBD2	TGTGCCAGCAGCTTGGGCGGGGGGGAGGGTGATGAGCAGTTCTTC	CASSLGGGEGDEQFF
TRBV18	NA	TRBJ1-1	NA	TGTGCCAGCTCACCACCGGTACAGGACACTGAAGCTTTCTTT	CASSPPVQDTEAFF
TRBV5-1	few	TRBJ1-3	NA	TGCGCCAGCAGCACCGAGGGAAACACCATATATTTT	CASSTEGNTIYF
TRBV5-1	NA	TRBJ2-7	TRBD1	TGCGCCAGCAGCCCCGACAGGGCTTACGAGCAGTACTTC	CASSPDRAYEQYF
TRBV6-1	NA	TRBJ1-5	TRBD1	TGTGCCAGCAGTGGAAGACAGGGCCTTCAGCCCCAGCATTTT	CASSGRQGLQPQHF
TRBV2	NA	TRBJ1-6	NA	TGTGCCAGCAGTCAGGGTTTGGGTTCACCCCTCCACTTT	CASSQGLGSPLHF
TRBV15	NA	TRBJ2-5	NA	TGTGCCACCAGCAGGACGGGACTCCTCCAAGAGACCCAGTACTTC	CATSRTGLLQETQYF
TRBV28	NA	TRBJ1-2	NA	TGTGCCAGCAGAGGGAAAGCGTCGGGAGGCTACACCTTC	CASRGKASGGYTF
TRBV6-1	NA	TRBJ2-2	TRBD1	TGTGCCAGCAGTCCCGGGACAGGGTACGGGGAGCTGTTTTTT	CASSPGTGYGELFF
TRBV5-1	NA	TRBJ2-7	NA	TGCGCCAGCAGCTCCCGGGCCACGGGACTCTACGAGCAGTACTTC	CASSSRATGLYEQYF
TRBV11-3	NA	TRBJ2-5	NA	TGTGCCAGCAGCCCTTTTTTTGATGAAGAGACCCAGTACTTC	CASSPFFDEETQYF
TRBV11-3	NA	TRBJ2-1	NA	TGTGCCAGCAGCTTAGCGGAGGCACGGAATGAGCAGTTCTTC	CASSLAEARNEQFF
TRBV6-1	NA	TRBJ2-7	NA	TGTGCCAGCAGTGAACTAGGGGCGGGGGAGCAGTACTTC	CASSELGAGEQYF
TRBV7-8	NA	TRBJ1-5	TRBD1	TGTGCCAGCAGCTCGGGGACAGTAAGCAATCAGCCCCAGCATTTT	CASSSGTVSNQPQHF
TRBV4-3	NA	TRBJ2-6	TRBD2	TGCGCCAGCAGCCTTCGACTAGCGGGAGGTTATGGGGCCAACGTCCTGACTTTC	CASSLRLAGGYGANVLTF
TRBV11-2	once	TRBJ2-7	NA	TGTGCCAGCAGCACCTTTCCGGGGCCCTCCTACGAGCAGTACTTC	CASSTFPGPSYEQYF
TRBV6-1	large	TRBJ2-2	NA	TGTGCCAGCAGTGAAGCGGGGGTATGGGGGCCGACGGGACTAAAGAACACCGGGGAGCTGTTTTTT	CASSEAGVWGPTGLKNTGELFF
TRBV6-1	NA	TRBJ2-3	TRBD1	TGTGCCAGCAGGGAGGACAGGGGCGTCGCAGATACGCAGTATTTT	CASREDRGVADTQYF
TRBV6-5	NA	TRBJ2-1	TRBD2	TGTGCCAGCAGTTACCGGCGGGGGGGGAATGAGCAGTTCTTC	CASSYRRGGNEQFF
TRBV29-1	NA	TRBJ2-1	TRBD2	TGCAGCGTCAGGACTAGCGGGGCCTACAATGAGCAGTTCTTC	CSVRTSGAYNEQFF
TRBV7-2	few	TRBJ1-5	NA	TGTGCCAGCAGCTTAGCAGGGACTCAGCCCCAGCATTTT	CASSLAGTQPQHF
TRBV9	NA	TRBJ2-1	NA	TGTGCCAGCAGCCCAGAAGTCCCCCTCAAGGGGCAGTTCTTC	CASSPEVPLKGQFF
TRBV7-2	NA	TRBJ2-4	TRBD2	TGTGCCAGCAGCTCCCCGACTAGCGGGAGGGTGGGGGCCAAAAACATTCAGTACTTC	CASSSPTSGRVGAKNIQYF
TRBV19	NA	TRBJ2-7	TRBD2	TGTGCCAGTAGTACCAGACTAGCGGGAGGCTACGAGCAGTACTTC	CASSTRLAGGYEQYF
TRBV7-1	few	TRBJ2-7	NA	TGTGCCAGCAGCCTAGGGGGGGGCTCGACAGGGCCCGAGCAGTACTTC	CASSLGGGSTGPEQYF
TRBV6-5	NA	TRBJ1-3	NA	TGTGCCAGCAGTTATATGAGGGAGCTTGGAAACACCATATATTTT	CASSYMRELGNTIYF
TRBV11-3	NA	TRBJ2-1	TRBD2	TGTGCCAGCAGCTGGAACCGACTAGCGGGAGAAGCTTCCCATGAGCAGTTCTTC	CASSWNRLAGEASHEQFF
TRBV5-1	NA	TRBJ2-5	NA	TGCGCCAGCAGCGGAGGGGGGCCCCAAGAGACCCAGTACTTC	CASSGGGPQETQYF
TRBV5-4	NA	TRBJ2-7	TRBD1	TGTGCCAGCAGCATCCCGGGACAGGGTATATACGAGCAGTACTTC	CASSIPGQGIYEQYF
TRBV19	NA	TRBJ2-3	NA	TGTGCCAGTAGTATACAGGGTTGGGTACCCACAGATACGCAGTATTTT	CASSIQGWVPTDTQYF
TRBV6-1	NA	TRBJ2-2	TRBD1	TGTGCCAGCTATTACAGGGGGAACACCGGGGAGCTGTTTTTT	CASYYRGNTGELFF
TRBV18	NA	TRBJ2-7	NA	TGTGCCAGCTCACCCACAGGGTCGTCCTACGAGCAGTACTTC	CASSPTGSSYEQYF
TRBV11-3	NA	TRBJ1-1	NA	TGTGCCAGCAGCTCCAGGGATGGCACTGAAGCTTTCTTT	CASSSRDGTEAFF
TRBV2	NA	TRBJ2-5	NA	TGTGCCACCCTTAGGGCGGTAGCCCAAGAGACCCAGTACTTC	CATLRAVAQETQYF
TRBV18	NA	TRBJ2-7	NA	TGTGCCAGCTCACCGGGGGCTAATGGCGAGCAGTACTTC	CASSPGANGEQYF
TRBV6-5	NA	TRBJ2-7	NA	TGTGCCAGCACCACTGGTGGAAAGCAGTACTTC	CASTTGGKQYF
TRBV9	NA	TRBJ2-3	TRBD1	TGTGCCAGCACACTCGCGGACAGGGAAACAGATACGCAGTATTTT	CASTLADRETDTQYF
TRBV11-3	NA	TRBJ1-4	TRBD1	TGTGCCAGCAGCTCCCCAGGGGGTGGTTATAATGAAAAACTGTTTTTT	CASSSPGGGYNEKLFF